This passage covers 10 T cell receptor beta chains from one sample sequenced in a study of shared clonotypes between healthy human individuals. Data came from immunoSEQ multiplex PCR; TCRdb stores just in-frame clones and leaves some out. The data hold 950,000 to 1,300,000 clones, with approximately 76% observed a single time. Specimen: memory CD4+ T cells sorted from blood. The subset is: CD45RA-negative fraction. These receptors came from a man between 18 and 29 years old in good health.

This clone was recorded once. The CDR3: CASSFRETYNEQFF. The CDR3 nucleotides are TGTGCCAGCAGTTTCAGGGAAACCTACAATGAGCAGTTCTTC. The J gene is TRBJ2-1, the V gene TRBV7-2; perhaps TRBD1 as D (5 bases). Trimming shortened V by 6 bases and J by 2 bases, and 11 bases separated the two germline ends. Germline values: CDR1 SGHTA, CDR2 FQGNSA. CDR3 size: 14 residues.

The CDR3 protein is CASRNQGTEAFF. CDR3 bases: TGTGCCAGTCGGAATCAGGGGACTGAAGCTTTCTTT. The genes are TRBV6-5 and TRBJ1-1; a weak D match, TRBD1 (6 bases). The CDR3 contains 12 residues. The germline CDR1 and CDR2 sequences are MNHEY and SVGAGI. V was trimmed by 9 bases and J by 5 bases, leaving 13 bases between them.

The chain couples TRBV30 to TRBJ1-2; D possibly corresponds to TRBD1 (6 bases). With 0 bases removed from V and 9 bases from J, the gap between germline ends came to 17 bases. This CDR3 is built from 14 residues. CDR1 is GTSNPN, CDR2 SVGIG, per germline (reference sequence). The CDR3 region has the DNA TGTGCCTGGAGTGTCATACAAGGGGGACGGAGCTACACCTTC. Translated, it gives CAWSVIQGGRSYTF. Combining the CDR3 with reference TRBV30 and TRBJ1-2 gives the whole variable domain SQTIHQWPATLVQPVGSPLSLECTVEGTSNPNLYWYRQAAGRGLQLLFYSVGIGQISSEVPQNLSASRPQDRQFILSSKKLLLSDSGFYLCAWSVIQGGRSYTFGSGTRLTVV.

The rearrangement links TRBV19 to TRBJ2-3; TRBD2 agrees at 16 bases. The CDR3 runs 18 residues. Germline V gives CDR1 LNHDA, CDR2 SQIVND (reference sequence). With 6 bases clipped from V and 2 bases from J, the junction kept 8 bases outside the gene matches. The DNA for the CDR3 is TGTGCCAGTAGAGGGACTAGCGGGAGGGTTCGACTCACAGATACGCAGTATTTT. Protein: CASRGTSGRVRLTDTQYF. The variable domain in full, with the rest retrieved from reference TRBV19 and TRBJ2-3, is DGGITQSPKYLFRKEGQNVTLSCEQNLNHDAMYWYRQDPGQGLRLIYYSQIVNDFQKGDIAEGYSVSREKKESFPLTVTSAQKNPTAFYLCASRGTSGRVRLTDTQYFGPGTRLTVL.

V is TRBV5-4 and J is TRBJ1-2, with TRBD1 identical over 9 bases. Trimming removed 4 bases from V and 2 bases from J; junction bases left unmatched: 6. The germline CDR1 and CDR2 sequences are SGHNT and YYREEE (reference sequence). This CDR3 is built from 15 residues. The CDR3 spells CASSQTGQGNYGYTF. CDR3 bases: TGTGCCAGCAGCCAAACAGGACAGGGGAACTATGGCTACACCTTC.

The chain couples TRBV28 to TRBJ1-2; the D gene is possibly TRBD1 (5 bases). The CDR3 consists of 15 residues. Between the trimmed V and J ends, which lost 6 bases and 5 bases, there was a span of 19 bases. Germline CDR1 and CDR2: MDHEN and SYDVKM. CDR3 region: CASRQPGATLYGYTF. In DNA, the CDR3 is TGTGCCAGCAGACAACCCGGGGCTACCTTATATGGCTACACCTTC.

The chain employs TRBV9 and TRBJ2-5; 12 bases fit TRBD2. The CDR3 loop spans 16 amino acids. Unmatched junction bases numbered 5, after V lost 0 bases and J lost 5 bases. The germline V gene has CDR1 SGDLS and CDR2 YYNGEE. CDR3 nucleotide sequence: TGTGCCAGCAGCGTAGGGACTAGCGGGGAGTGGGAGACCCAGTACTTC. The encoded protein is CASSVGTSGEWETQYF.

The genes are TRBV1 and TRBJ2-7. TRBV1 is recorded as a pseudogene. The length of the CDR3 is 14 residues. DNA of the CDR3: TGCACCAGCAGCCAAGTCAACGCCGTCTACGAGCAGTACTTC. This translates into CTSSQVNAVYEQYF.

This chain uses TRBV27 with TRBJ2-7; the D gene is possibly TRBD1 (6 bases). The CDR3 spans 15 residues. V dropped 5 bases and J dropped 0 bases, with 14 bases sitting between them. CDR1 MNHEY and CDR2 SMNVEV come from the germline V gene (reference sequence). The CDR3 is CASSVGGWSSYEQYF. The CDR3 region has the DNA TGTGCCAGCAGTGTTGGGGGCTGGAGCTCCTACGAGCAGTACTTC.

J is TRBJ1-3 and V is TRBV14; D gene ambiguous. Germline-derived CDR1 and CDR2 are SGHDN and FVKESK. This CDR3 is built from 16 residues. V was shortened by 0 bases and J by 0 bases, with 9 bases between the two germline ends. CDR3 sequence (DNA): TGTGCCAGCAGCCAAGATAGGCCATTCTCTGGAAACACCATATATTTT. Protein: CASSQDRPFSGNTIYF.